This section outlines one T cell receptor beta chain sequence together with its context. Its specificity is unknown. This record comes from a study of T cell responses to AZD1222 COVID-19 vaccine. Whole-study context: Second doses at about 4 or about 12 weeks were pooled.

Assay used: immunoSEQ multiplex PCR; TCRdb lists only in-frame clones, some missing. The table has about 110,000 clones, around 84% seen once; the top ten hold 2.5% to 4%. Study observations and caveats: Females made up more of the donors, who were largely white British, and clonal diversity may have come out too low. Spike-specific TCR breadth rose after two AZD1222 doses, and depth rose as well. There were repertoire samples only from the period after the peak T cell response.

The sample in question was peripheral blood, obtained on day 0 of AZD1222 vaccination. The sequence came from an adult in good health.

DNA for the CDR3: TGCGCCAGCAGCCAAGATCTTTCCCAGACGGGTACCTTC. Protein: CASSQDLSQTGTF. V gene TRBV4-1 combines with J gene TRBJ1-2; D gene ambiguous. The CDR3 consists of 13 residues. V lost 0 bases, J lost 14 bases, and 16 bases lay in between. Germline V lookup: CDR1 MGHRA, CDR2 YSYEKL.